The rows below give T cell receptor beta chains drawn from one sample of a study of blood T cell repertoires in COVID-19. The data were produced by immunoSEQ multiplex PCR, yet TCRdb's version contains in-frame clones alone and is incomplete. Counted here are 250,000 or so clones, 75% to 95% occurring once; the ten biggest clones make up 2.5% to 3%. Sequencing used PBMCs or T cells enriched from blood (not recorded which). These receptors all come from a man aged 40-50 years who had been exposed to COVID-19. Both conserved end residues are part of each CDR3. A D gene is named only where the DNA matches it firmly. Expanded clones are given a class, and other clones once, few, many or no size at all.

>.|TRBJ1-2|TRBV7-3|.
TGTGCCAGCAGCTTAATGGGCAGGAAGGGCTACACCTTC
CASSLMGRKGYTF
>few|TRBJ2-2|TRBV3-1/TRBV3-2|TRBD1
TGTGCCAGCAGCAAGGCATCAATGGACAGGGGGAAGGAGCTGTTTTTT
CASSKASMDRGKELFF
>.|TRBJ1-6|TRBV7-9|.
TGTGCCAGCAGCTTAGGGCAGGACAGAAATTCACCCCTCCACTTT
CASSLGQDRNSPLHF
>.|TRBJ2-3|TRBV7-9|TRBD2
TGTGCCAGCAGCTTGATGGAAACCCAGCGGGGAGATACGCAGTATTTT
CASSLMETQRGDTQYF
>.|TRBJ2-3|TRBV19|TRBD2
TGTGCCACCAGACGTACTAGCGGAATCACAGATACGCAGTATTTT
CATRRTSGITDTQYF
>few|TRBJ2-2|TRBV30|.
TGTGCCTGGGCTTTGACCGGGGAGCTGTTTTTT
CAWALTGELFF
>.|TRBJ1-1|TRBV4-3|.
TGCGCCAGCAGCCAGGGGGGGGTTTTCACTGAAGCTTTCTTT
CASSQGGVFTEAFF
>few|TRBJ1-4|TRBV10-1|TRBD1
TGCGCCAACGACAGGGCCTTCATTGAGAATGAAAAACTGTTTTTT
CANDRAFIENEKLFF
>.|TRBJ1-2|TRBV9|.
TGTGCCAGCGGGGGGAAGAACTATGGCTACACCTTC
CASGGKNYGYTF
>.|TRBJ2-3|TRBV27|TRBD2
TGTGCCAGCAGTTTCCCCGTAAGCGGGAGAGCAGATACGCAGTATTTT
CASSFPVSGRADTQYF
>.|TRBJ2-1|TRBV7-6|.
TGTGCCAGCAGCTCCGGGGGAGGCTCCTACAATGAGCAGTTCTTC
CASSSGGGSYNEQFF
>.|TRBJ2-3|TRBV27|.
TGTGCCAGCAGTATTCTGAGCACAGATACGCAGTATTTT
CASSILSTDTQYF
>.|TRBJ2-2|TRBV24-1|TRBD1
TGTGCCACCAGAACACAGGGGTCCGGGGAGCTGTTTTTT
CATRTQGSGELFF
>.|TRBJ1-6|TRBV6-4|TRBD1
TGTGCCAGCAGGATGCGACAGGGCAGTAATTCACCCCTCCACTTT
CASRMRQGSNSPLHF
>.|TRBJ1-2|TRBV28|TRBD1
TGTGCCAGCAGTTTATACCTGGACAGGGGGGAAGGCTATGGCTACACCTTC
CASSLYLDRGEGYGYTF
>.|TRBJ1-2|TRBV5-1|TRBD1
TGCGCCAGCAGGCTGGACAGGGGAGCTTATGGCTACACCTTC
CASRLDRGAYGYTF
>.|TRBJ2-1|TRBV29-1|TRBD2
TGCATCTGGACTAGCGGGAGGTTCCATGAGCAGTTCTTC
CIWTSGRFHEQFF
>.|TRBJ1-2|TRBV5-4|.
TGTGCCAGCAGCTTGGAAGGGGCCCGAGGCTACACCTTC
CASSLEGARGYTF
>.|TRBJ1-1|TRBV9|.
TGTGCCAGCAGCCCCCAGTGGACAGAAGGAGCTTTCTTT
CASSPQWTEGAFF
>.|TRBJ2-7|TRBV18|.
TGTGCCAGCTCACCAGCGACTAGCTCCTACGAGCAGTACTTC
CASSPATSSYEQYF
>.|TRBJ2-5|TRBV13|.
TGTGCCAGCAGCTTAGATCGGACACCCGGTCGGGAGACCCAGTACTTC
CASSLDRTPGRETQYF
>.|TRBJ2-3|TRBV30|TRBD2
TGTGCCTGGAGTAGGCGGGGGTTCGTGGATACGCAGTATTTT
CAWSRRGFVDTQYF
>once|TRBJ2-7|TRBV7-9|TRBD1
TGTGCCAGCAGCGCGCCCGGCACGGGACAGGACTCCTACGAGCAGTACTTC
CASSAPGTGQDSYEQYF
>.|TRBJ2-2|TRBV29-1|TRBD1
TGCAGCGGGGGGGACAGGGCGAACACCGGGGAGCTGTTTTTT
CSGGDRANTGELFF
>.|TRBJ2-1|TRBV7-9|.
TGTGCCAGCAGCTTATCTACGGGAGAGGCTGAGCAGTTCTTC
CASSLSTGEAEQFF
>.|TRBJ1-1|TRBV15|.
TGTGCCACCAGCAGAGGACTTACGAGGGCTTTCTTT
CATSRGLTRAFF
>.|TRBJ1-6|TRBV28|.
TGTGCCAGCAAGTTACAGGGCAGTTCACCCCTCCACTTT
CASKLQGSSPLHF
>.|TRBJ2-5|TRBV28|TRBD1
TGTGCCAGCAGTACCCAACGGACAGGGGGTGGTGAGACCCAGTACTTC
CASSTQRTGGGETQYF
>.|TRBJ2-7|TRBV4-2|TRBD2
TGTGCCAGCAGCCAAGACAATCTACTAGCGGGAGTTGGCTACGAGCAGTACTTC
CASSQDNLLAGVGYEQYF
>.|TRBJ2-2|TRBV9|TRBD1
TGTGCCAGCAGCGTAGAGGGGACAGGGGCGTACACCGGGGAGCTGTTTTTT
CASSVEGTGAYTGELFF
>.|TRBJ2-1|TRBV24-1|.
TGTGCCACCTCAGGGGATGAGCAGTTCTTC
CATSGDEQFF
>.|TRBJ1-2|TRBV28|.
TGTGCCAGCAGTTTATCCCCAGGCTCCTATGGCTACACCTTC
CASSLSPGSYGYTF
>.|TRBJ2-7|TRBV7-3|.
TGTGCCAGCAGCTCGACTCCGGGAGATCGCGAGCAGTACTTC
CASSSTPGDREQYF
>.|TRBJ2-2|TRBV5-1|TRBD1
TGCGCCAGCCACGAAACAGGGGGCGGAGACGGGGAGCTGTTTTTT
CASHETGGGDGELFF
>.|TRBJ2-1|TRBV27|.
TGTGCCAGCAGTAACAGTTTCGATGAGCAGTTCTTC
CASSNSFDEQFF
>.|TRBJ1-2|TRBV6-5|TRBD1
TGTGCCAGCAGGAATCCGGGACAGGGGAACTATGGCTACACCTTC
CASRNPGQGNYGYTF
>once|TRBJ1-1|TRBV12-2|.
TGTGCAAGTCGTGTTTTGAAAGGGGGCGCCGGGACTGAAGCTTTCTTT
CASRVLKGGAGTEAFF